This record covers a single TCR beta chain. Its antigen is as yet unknown. Measured with immunoSEQ multiplex PCR; TCRdb has only the in-frame clones, and not every one. The repertoire holds 150,000 or so clones, approximately 91% seen once, with roughly 3.8% in the top ten. This entry belongs to a study of T cell responses to AZD1222 COVID-19 vaccine. Study results and limitations: Repertoire collection took place solely once the T cell response had peaked. Seropositive at baseline were only 5 to 7 AZD1222 recipients. Unmutated regions of variants are reportedly targeted by nearly half of spike-specific TCRs.

This receptor was identified in an adult who received the AZD1222 COVID-19 vaccine. The source was peripheral blood, collected 28 days after the second AZD1222 dose.

The CDR3 bases are TGTGCCAGTAGTATAGACAGGGGCCCTGGAAACACCATATATTTT. Protein product: CASSIDRGPGNTIYF. The chain carries TRBV19 and TRBJ1-3, with a possible D match to TRBD1 (6 bases). The CDR3 consists of 15 residues. Trimming removed 0 bases from V and 2 bases from J, with 8 bases in between. Germline-derived CDR1 and CDR2 are LNHDA and SQIVND (reference sequence).